This T cell receptor beta chain was captured in a study of T cell responses to AZD1222 COVID-19 vaccine. The CDR3 consists of 14 residues. Germline values: CDR1 SNHLY, CDR2 FYNNEI. The V gene end was trimmed by 4 bases and the J gene end by 4 bases; junction bases not matched to a gene: 6. This table comes from immunoSEQ multiplex PCR, and its TCRdb copy is limited to in-frame clones, with some not included. The data hold 100,000 to 150,000 clones, with 80% to 90% observed a single time. The receptor was derived from an adult in good health. The material was peripheral blood, obtained on day 0 of AZD1222 vaccination. This chain links TRBV2 with TRBJ1-2; 7 nucleotides match TRBD1. CDR3 amino acids: CASSGQTGPYGYTF. The CDR3 DNA reads as TGTGCCAGCAGTGGCCAGACAGGGCCCTATGGCTACACCTTC. Supplemented by reference TRBV2 and TRBJ1-2, the full variable domain reads EPEVTQTPSHQVTQMGQEVILRCVPISNHLYFYWYRQILGQKVEFLVSFYNNEISEKSEIFDDQFSVERPDGSNFTLKIRSTKLEDSAMYFCASSGQTGPYGYTFGSGTRLTVV.